Each of the 18 T cell receptor beta chains below was sequenced from the same sample in a study of blood T cells in healthy people across ages. It was with a sample-barcoded 5' primer and a J-beta primer mix that a second PCR of roughly 6 to 11 cycles was run. TCRdb redid the calling of the 5' RACE reads with MiXCR, one entry per CDR3 protein. The table includes about 1.5 million distinct CDR3 sequences, approximately 42% detected once. Sample: blood. These TCRs come from a woman between 18 and 29 years old in good health.

This clonotype was seen only a few times. The CDR3 sequence: CASSSGQPTSYEQYF. As DNA, the CDR3 is TGTGCCAGCAGCTCGGGACAACCAACCTCCTACGAGCAGTACTTC. The chain recombines TRBV7-9 with TRBJ2-7; possible D gene TRBD1, 6 bases. With 4 bases removed from V and 0 bases from J, the gap between germline ends came to 13 bases. CDR3 length equals 15 residues. In germline, CDR1 is SEHNR, CDR2 FQNEAQ (reference sequence).

V usage is TRBV5-1 and J usage is TRBJ1-2; possibly TRBD1 for D (6 bases). The CDR3 consists of 13 residues. The germline gives CDR1 SGHRS, CDR2 YFSETQ. Trimming stripped 4 bases from V and 6 bases from J, with 13 bases between. The DNA for the CDR3 is TGCGCCAGCAGCCCTAGAGGACAGCATGGCTACACCTTC. Its translation: CASSPRGQHGYTF. Based on the CDR3 plus reference TRBV5-1 and TRBJ1-2, the full variable domain is KAGVTQTPRYLIKTRGQQVTLSCSPISGHRSVSWYQQTPGQGLQFLFEYFSETQRNKGNFPGRFSGRQFSNSRSEMNVSTLELGDSALYLCASSPRGQHGYTFGSGTRLTVV.

The rearrangement uses TRBV6-6 and TRBJ2-7, with TRBD1 matching 11 bases. V was clipped by 6 bases and J by 5 bases; unmatched bases: 9. This CDR3 spans 15 amino acids. Germline lookup yields CDR1 MNHNY and CDR2 SVGAGI (reference sequence). The CDR3 DNA sequence: TGTGCCAGCAGCCCTCCGGGACAGGGGGACCACGAGCAGTACTTC. As protein: CASSPPGQGDHEQYF.

J is TRBJ2-3 and V is TRBV4-2, with D perhaps TRBD2 (5 bases). This CDR3 contains 14 residues. With 0 bases removed from V and 5 bases from J, the gap between germline ends came to 9 bases. Germline CDR1 LGHNA, CDR2 YNFKEQ. The CDR3 DNA is TGTGCCAGCAGCCAAGATAAGGCGGGAGATACGCAGTATTTT. Its translation: CASSQDKAGDTQYF.

The table lists this clonotype with a few counts. The CDR3 DNA reads as TGTGCCAGCAGCTTGGACCTCGGGGATATTTATGGCTACACCTTC. Translation gives CASSLDLGDIYGYTF. This chain connects TRBV7-2 to TRBJ1-2, with D unresolved. Trimming took off 3 bases at V and 5 bases at J, with 16 bases between the two ends. CDR3 length: 15 residues. Germline CDR1 and CDR2: SGHTA and FQGNSA.

To note about this clonotype: A much more abundant neighbour one base away suggests this may be a read error. The chain uses TRBV29-1 and TRBJ2-3; no clear D. Germline V gene lookup returns CDR1 SQVTM and CDR2 ANQGSEA. The CDR3 is 12 residues long. The CDR3 loop reads CNADIYTDTQYF. CDR3 coding DNA: TGCAACGCCGACATTTACACAGATACGCAGTATTTT.

The gene calls are TRBV11-2 and TRBJ1-5; 8 bases fit TRBD1. The CDR3 loop spans 16 amino acids. Germline assignment: CDR1 SGHAT and CDR2 FQNNGV. V trimming: 0 bases; J trimming: 7 bases; junction bases outside the gene matches: 8. In nucleotides, the CDR3 is TGTGCCAGCAGCTTAGATCACGGCAGGGGGCCCCAGCCCCAGCATTTT. Its translation is CASSLDHGRGPQPQHF.

This clonotype occurred a few times. This sequence joins TRBV5-6 and TRBJ2-3, with 8 bases identical to TRBD2. The V gene end was trimmed by 2 bases and the J gene end by 2 bases; junction bases not matched to a gene: 4. CDR1 is SGHDT, CDR2 YYEEEE, per germline. The CDR3 is made up of 15 amino acids. Here the CDR3 DNA reads TGTGCCAGCAGCTTAGAAGCGGGGGACACAGATACGCAGTATTTT. This gives the protein CASSLEAGDTDTQYF.

This clonotype was detected a few times. The rearrangement links TRBV20-1 to TRBJ2-1; 10 bases line up with TRBD2. The CDR3 has 13 amino acids. With V trimmed by 7 bases and J by 2 bases, 2 bases remained unmatched. The germline V gene encodes CDR1 DFQATT and CDR2 SNEGSKA (reference sequence). In DNA, the CDR3 is TGCAGTGGACTAGCGGGCCCCTACAATGAGCAGTTCTTC. Protein product: CSGLAGPYNEQFF.

This clonotype was counted at least ten times. The chain is built from TRBV25-1 and TRBJ1-2; TRBD1 aligns across 8 bases. J lost 1 base, V lost 5 bases, and 3 bases had no gene match. Germline V CDR1 and CDR2: MGHDK, SYGVNS. The CDR3 runs 14 residues. The CDR3 is CASSKGQGNYGYTF. CDR3 DNA: TGTGCCAGCAGTAAAGGACAGGGTAACTATGGCTACACCTTC.

Concerning this clonotype itself: It may be a read error: a sequence one base away is much more abundant. The rearrangement uses TRBV7-3 and TRBJ2-1; 9 bases match TRBD2. The CDR3 has 15 residues. The germline V gene encodes CDR1 SGHTA and CDR2 FQGTGA. V trimming: 5 bases; J trimming: 7 bases; junction bases outside the gene matches: 9. CDR3 in amino acids: CASSPAPGLANEQFF. The DNA for the CDR3 is TGTGCCAGCAGCCCAGCTCCGGGACTAGCAAATGAGCAGTTCTTC. Full variable domain (missing parts from reference TRBV7-3 and TRBJ2-1): GAGVSQTPSNKVTEKGKYVELRCDPISGHTALYWYRQSLGQGPEFLIYFQGTGAADDSGLPNDRFFAVRPEGSVSTLKIQRTERGDSAVYLCASSPAPGLANEQFFGPGTRLTVL.

Remarks on this clonotype: With a much larger clone just one base away, this may be a read error. The V gene is TRBV27, the J gene TRBJ1-4; D is undetermined. CDR1 and CDR2 from the germline V gene are MNHEY and SMNVEV (reference sequence). The germline V and J ends were trimmed by 3 bases and 8 bases, with 13 bases remaining between them. The CDR3 has 14 amino acids. CDR3 DNA sequence: TGTGCCAGCAGTTTTCGGGAGGCCCCCGAAAAACTGTTTTTT. Protein product: CASSFREAPEKLFF.

This clonotype has only a few counts. The chain recombines TRBV10-3 with TRBJ2-5; D gene unclear. The CDR3 has 11 amino acids. Germline assignment: CDR1 ENHRY and CDR2 SYGVKD. The germline V and J ends were trimmed by 2 bases and 11 bases, with 9 bases remaining between them. CDR3 sequence: CAISEVDGQYF. The CDR3 bases are TGTGCCATCAGTGAGGTAGACGGTCAGTACTTC.

This clonotype was observed a few times. The chain is built from TRBV6-2 or TRBV6-3 and TRBJ2-7; 10 nucleotides align to TRBD1. CDR3 size: 15 residues. The germline V gene has CDR1 MNHEY and CDR2 SVGEGT. V was pared by 2 bases and J by 0 bases, with 1 base of the junction left unmatched. The CDR3 spells CASSYGTGVSYEQYF. Written as DNA, the CDR3 is TGTGCCAGCAGTTACGGGACAGGGGTCTCCTACGAGCAGTACTTC.

The rearrangement joins TRBV9 to TRBJ2-1, with TRBD1 identical over 9 bases. The CDR3 is 16 residues long. From germline, CDR1 is SGDLS and CDR2 YYNGEE. Trimming at V came to 0 bases and at J to 8 bases, leaving 9 bases not matched to a gene. The CDR3 loop is CASSVGGTGHGHEQFF. The CDR3 region has the DNA TGTGCCAGCAGCGTAGGCGGGACAGGGCATGGGCATGAGCAGTTCTTC.

This clonotype was seen more than once but under ten times. V is TRBV18 and J is TRBJ2-1, with TRBD2 as a possible D gene (5 bases). Germline values: CDR1 KGHSH, CDR2 LQKENI. There are 13 residues in the CDR3. Trimming removed 0 bases from V and 8 bases from J, with 8 bases in between. This chain's CDR3 is CASSPPGEYEQFF. The CDR3 bases are TGTGCCAGCTCACCACCCGGGGAGTATGAGCAGTTCTTC.

This clonotype was seen a handful of times. Here the CDR3 DNA reads TGTGCCAGCAGCACCGGGCTCTACGAGCAGTACTTC. Amino acids: CASSTGLYEQYF. The genes are TRBV7-9 and TRBJ2-7; D ambiguous. Germline CDR1 reads SEHNR; CDR2 reads FQNEAQ (reference sequence). This CDR3 is built from 12 residues. V shed 5 bases and J shed 3 bases, with 8 bases lying between them.

This chain joins TRBV25-1 and TRBJ2-7; TRBD1 agrees at 9 bases. Trimming at V came to 3 bases and at J to 2 bases, leaving 8 bases not matched to a gene. Germline V lookup: CDR1 MGHDK, CDR2 SYGVNS. The CDR3 spans 16 residues. CDR3 nucleotides: TGTGCCAGCAGTGAGACCTGGGACAGGGACACCTACGAGCAGTACTTC. Translating gives CASSETWDRDTYEQYF.